A single sample gave rise to the 15 T cell receptor beta chains below, sequenced in a study of blood T cells in healthy people across ages. Using a J-beta primer mix together with a sample-barcoded 5' primer, a second PCR was run for roughly 6 to 12 cycles. TCRdb redid the calling of the 5' RACE reads with MiXCR, one entry per CDR3 protein. The sample includes around 1,600,000 distinct CDR3 sequences, approximately 39% of them seen just once. Sequenced: blood. These receptors all stem from a woman younger than 35 in good health.

The sample holds one count of this clonotype. V usage is TRBV29-1 and J usage is TRBJ1-1, with D perhaps TRBD1 (6 bases). CDR3 length: 14 residues. Deletions cut 4 bases from V and 2 bases from J, with 14 bases between. Germline CDR1 is SQVTM and CDR2 is ANQGSEA. DNA for the CDR3: TGCAGCGTTGCTCTCCAGGGGATAAACACTGAAGCTTTCTTT. Residues: CSVALQGINTEAFF. The full variable domain, with the rest looked up from reference TRBV29-1 and TRBJ1-1, is SAVISQKPSRDICQRGTSLTIQCQVDSQVTMMFWYRQQPGQSLTLIATANQGSEATYESGFVIDKFPISRPNLTFSTLTVSNMSPEDSSIYLCSVALQGINTEAFFGQGTRLTVV.

The rearrangement uses TRBV7-9 and TRBJ2-1, with D perhaps being TRBD1 or TRBD2 (5 bases each). The DNA matches TRBJ2-7 better at its end, which makes the J call doubtful. Per germline, CDR1 SEHNR and CDR2 FQNEAQ (reference sequence). The CDR3 has 16 amino acids. CDR3 residues: CASILSRDATYNEQYF. CDR3 nucleotide sequence: TGTGCCAGCATCCTGAGCCGGGACGCAACCTACAATGAGCAGTACTTC.

This clonotype has just one count. The rearrangement joins TRBV4-3 to TRBJ1-2; D is possibly TRBD1 (5 bases). The CDR3 has 16 residues. Deletions cut 2 bases from V and 4 bases from J, with 17 bases between. The germline gives CDR1 LGHNA, CDR2 YSLEER. The CDR3 loop reads CASSQLVTGGFYGYTF. In DNA form, the CDR3 reads TGCGCCAGCAGCCAACTGGTCACAGGAGGGTTCTATGGCTACACCTTC.

The CDR3, as DNA: TGTGCCAGCAGCTTGGCGGAACTATACAATGAGCAGTTCTTC. Translated, it gives CASSLAELYNEQFF. This chain links TRBV7-6 with TRBJ2-1, with D uncertain. The germline gives CDR1 SGHVS, CDR2 FNYEAQ. V shed 3 bases and J shed 4 bases, with 10 bases lying between them. The CDR3 length is 14 residues.

This clonotype was detected only once. The chain has TRBV29-1 and TRBJ1-2, with D hard to call. Germline V lookup: CDR1 SQVTM, CDR2 ANQGSEA. This CDR3 region has 11 residues. Trimming took off 4 bases at V and 6 bases at J, with 9 bases between the two ends. CDR3 protein: CSVGRGDGYTF. The CDR3 DNA is TGCAGCGTTGGGCGTGGGGATGGCTACACCTTC. The full variable domain, rest sourced from reference TRBV29-1 and TRBJ1-2, is SAVISQKPSRDICQRGTSLTIQCQVDSQVTMMFWYRQQPGQSLTLIATANQGSEATYESGFVIDKFPISRPNLTFSTLTVSNMSPEDSSIYLCSVGRGDGYTFGSGTRLTVV.

This chain links TRBV20-1 with TRBJ2-4, with D tentatively TRBD2 (6 bases). This CDR3 contains 13 residues. Trimming took 3 bases from V and 6 from J, leaving 12 bases between them. Germline V gene sequence: CDR1 DFQATT, CDR2 SNEGSKA (reference sequence). DNA for the CDR3: TGCAGTGCTAGTTGGGTCGGGAGAAACATTCAGTACTTC. It specifies CSASWVGRNIQYF.

The chain couples TRBV10-3 to TRBJ1-1; D perhaps matches TRBD1 (6 bases). The CDR3 sequence is 13 residues long. Germline V gives CDR1 ENHRY, CDR2 SYGVKD. The V end was cut by 10 bases, the J end by 4 bases, with 16 bases between. The CDR3 region is CATFRTGATEAFF. In DNA, the CDR3 is TGTGCCACATTCAGGACGGGGGCCACTGAAGCTTTCTTT.

As to this clonotype: Being one base from a much bigger clone, this may be a read error. The chain is built from TRBV28 and TRBJ2-4; D gene unclear. The tail of the sequence fits TRBJ2-7 better, so the J call may be wrong. Germline V gives CDR1 MDHEN, CDR2 SYDVKM. The CDR3 totals 12 residues. The CDR3 sequence is CASSLSGFEQYF. The DNA for the CDR3 is TGTGCCAGCAGTTTATCGGGCTTCGAGCAGTACTTC.

CDR3 in amino acids: CASSSLAGGPSNTQYF. CDR3 sequence (DNA): TGTGCCAGCAGCTCACTAGCGGGAGGGCCCAGTAATACGCAGTATTTT. V gene TRBV7-9 combines with J gene TRBJ2-3; 13 bases line up with TRBD2. The CDR3 loop spans 16 amino acids. The ends lost 4 bases at V and 7 bases at J; junction bases unmatched: 8. Germline CDR1 is SEHNR and CDR2 is FQNEAQ (reference sequence).

The CDR3 region has the DNA TGCAGCGTTGAACGAGGGGTGGGACCGCAAGAGACCCAGTACTTC. It specifies CSVERGVGPQETQYF. The chain is built from TRBV29-1 and TRBJ2-5, with D perhaps TRBD1 or TRBD2 (5 bases each). Germline V gene data show CDR1 as SQVTM and CDR2 as ANQGSEA. The CDR3 totals 15 residues. Trimming shortened V by 2 bases and J by 2 bases, and 15 bases separated the two germline ends.

A few counts support this clonotype. The chain has TRBV6-6 and TRBJ1-1; unclear D gene. V lost 8 bases, J lost 1 base, and 14 bases lay in between. This CDR3 region has 14 residues. Germline-derived CDR1 and CDR2 are MNHNY and SVGAGI (reference sequence). The DNA of the CDR3 is TGTGCCAGCGGACCCGGACTGGGGAACACTGAAGCTTTCTTT. This sequence encodes CASGPGLGNTEAFF.

About this clonotype itself: Sequence at one end of the junction differs from germline and may be a read error. The V call is TRBV20-1, the J call TRBJ2-1; D perhaps matches TRBD2 (5 bases). This CDR3 is 15 amino acids long. Germline loops: CDR1 DFQATT, CDR2 SNEGSKA (reference sequence). CDR3 loop: CSAPALGSSYKEQFF. The DNA of the CDR3 is TGCAGTGCCCCTGCCCTAGGGAGCTCCTACAAGGAGCAGTTCTTC.

This clonotype was counted only a few times. The rearrangement joins TRBV7-8 to TRBJ2-3; maybe TRBD2 (5 bases). Trimming shortened V by 7 bases and J by 4 bases, and 12 bases separated the two germline ends. This CDR3 comprises 13 residues. Germline V CDR1 and CDR2: SGHVS, FQNEAQ. In DNA, the CDR3 is TGTGCCAGCAACCTACTAGGGTCAGATACGCAGTATTTT. This codes for CASNLLGSDTQYF.

This chain connects TRBV5-1 to TRBJ2-5, with D perhaps TRBD2 (5 bases). Germline CDR1 SGHRS, CDR2 YFSETQ. This CDR3 spans 12 amino acids. With 0 bases removed from V and 7 bases from J, the gap between germline ends came to 7 bases. The CDR3 is CASSLGRGTQYF. The CDR3 region has the DNA TGCGCCAGCAGCTTGGGTCGGGGGACCCAGTACTTC.

V usage is TRBV4-1 and J usage is TRBJ2-3; 10 nucleotides match TRBD2. The germline V gene has CDR1 MGHRA and CDR2 YSYEKL. The CDR3 covers 17 residues. Trimming cost V 0 bases and J 2 bases; bases outside gene matches: 5. CDR3 loop: CASSQDRTSGLTDTQYF. CDR3 coding DNA: TGCGCCAGCAGCCAAGATCGGACTAGCGGTCTCACAGATACGCAGTATTTT.